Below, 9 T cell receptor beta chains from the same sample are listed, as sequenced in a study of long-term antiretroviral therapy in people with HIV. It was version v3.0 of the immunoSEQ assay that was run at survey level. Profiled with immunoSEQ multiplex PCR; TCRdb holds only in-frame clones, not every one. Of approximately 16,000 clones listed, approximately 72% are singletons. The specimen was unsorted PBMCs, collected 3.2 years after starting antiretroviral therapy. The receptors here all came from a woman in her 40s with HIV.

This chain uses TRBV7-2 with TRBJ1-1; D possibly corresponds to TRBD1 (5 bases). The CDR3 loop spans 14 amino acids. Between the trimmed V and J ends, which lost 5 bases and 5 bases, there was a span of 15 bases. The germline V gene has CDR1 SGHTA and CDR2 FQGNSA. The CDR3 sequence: CASSQGTPGTEAFF. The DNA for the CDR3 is TGTGCCAGCAGCCAAGGGACCCCGGGGACTGAAGCTTTCTTT. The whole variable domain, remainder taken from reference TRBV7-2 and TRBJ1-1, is GAGVSQSPSNKVTEKGKDVELRCDPISGHTALYWYRQSLGQGLEFLIYFQGNSAPDKSGLPSDRFSAERTGGSVSTLTIQRTQQEDSAVYLCASSQGTPGTEAFFGQGTRLTVV.

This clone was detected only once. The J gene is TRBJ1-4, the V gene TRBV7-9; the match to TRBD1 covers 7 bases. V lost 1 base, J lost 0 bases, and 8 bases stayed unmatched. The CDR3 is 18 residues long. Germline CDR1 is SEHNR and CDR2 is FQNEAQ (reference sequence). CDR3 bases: TGTGCCAGCAGCTTAGGTTGGACAGGCGCCGCAACTAATGAAAAACTGTTTTTT. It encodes CASSLGWTGAATNEKLFF.

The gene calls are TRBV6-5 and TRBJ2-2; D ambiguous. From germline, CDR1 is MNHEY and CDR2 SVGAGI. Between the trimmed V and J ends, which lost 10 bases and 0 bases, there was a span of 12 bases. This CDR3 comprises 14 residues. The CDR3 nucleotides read TGTGCCACCCGATGGGGTACGAACACCGGGGAGCTGTTTTTT. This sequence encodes CATRWGTNTGELFF.

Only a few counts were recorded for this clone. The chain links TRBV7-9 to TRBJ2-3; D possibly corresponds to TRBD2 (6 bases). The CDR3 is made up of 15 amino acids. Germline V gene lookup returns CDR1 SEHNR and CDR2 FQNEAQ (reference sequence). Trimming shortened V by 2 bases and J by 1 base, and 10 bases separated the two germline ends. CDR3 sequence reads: CASSLWGVGTDTQYF. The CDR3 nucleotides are TGTGCCAGCAGCTTATGGGGGGTCGGCACAGATACGCAGTATTTT.

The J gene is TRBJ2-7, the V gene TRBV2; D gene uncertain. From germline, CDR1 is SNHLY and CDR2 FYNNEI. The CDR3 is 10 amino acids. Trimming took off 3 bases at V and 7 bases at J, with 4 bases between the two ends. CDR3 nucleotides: TGTGCCAGCAGTGATAGGGAGCAGTACTTC. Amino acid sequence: CASSDREQYF.

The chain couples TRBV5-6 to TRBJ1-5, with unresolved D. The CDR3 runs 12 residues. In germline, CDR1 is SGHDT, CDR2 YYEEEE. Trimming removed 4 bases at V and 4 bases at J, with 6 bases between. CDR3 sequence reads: CASSLPNQPQHF. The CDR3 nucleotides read TGTGCCAGCAGCCTTCCTAATCAGCCCCAGCATTTT.

The CDR3 nucleotides read TGTGCCTGGAGGATCGGGACAGGGGGTTCACCCCTCCACTTT. It encodes CAWRIGTGGSPLHF. The chain is built from TRBV30 and TRBJ1-6; 11 bases line up with TRBD1. With 3 bases clipped from V and 9 bases from J, the junction kept 4 bases outside the gene matches. Germline V CDR1 and CDR2: GTSNPN, SVGIG (reference sequence). The CDR3 sequence is 14 residues long.

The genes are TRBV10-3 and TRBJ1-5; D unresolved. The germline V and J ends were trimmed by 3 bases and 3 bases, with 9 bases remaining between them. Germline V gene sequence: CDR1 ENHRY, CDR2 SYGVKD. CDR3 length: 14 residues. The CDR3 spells CAISEGQLNQPQHF. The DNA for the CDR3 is TGTGCCATCAGTGAAGGGCAGCTCAATCAGCCCCAGCATTTT.

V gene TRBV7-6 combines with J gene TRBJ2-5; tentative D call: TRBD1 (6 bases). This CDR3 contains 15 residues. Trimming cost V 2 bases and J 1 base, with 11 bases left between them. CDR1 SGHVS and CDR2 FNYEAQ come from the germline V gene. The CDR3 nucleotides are TGTGCCAGCAGCTTAACGGGACAAACCCAAGAGACCCAGTACTTC. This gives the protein CASSLTGQTQETQYF.